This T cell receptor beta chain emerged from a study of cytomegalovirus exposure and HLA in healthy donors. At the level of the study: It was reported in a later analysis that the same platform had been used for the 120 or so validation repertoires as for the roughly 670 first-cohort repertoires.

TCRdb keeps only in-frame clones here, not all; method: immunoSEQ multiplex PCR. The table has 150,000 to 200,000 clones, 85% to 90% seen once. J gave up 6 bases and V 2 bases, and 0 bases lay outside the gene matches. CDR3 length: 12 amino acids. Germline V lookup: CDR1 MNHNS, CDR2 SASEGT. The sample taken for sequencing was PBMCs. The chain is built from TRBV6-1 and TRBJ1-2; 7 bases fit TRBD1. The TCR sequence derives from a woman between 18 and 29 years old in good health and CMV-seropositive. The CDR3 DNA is TGTGCCAGCAGTGAAACAGGGGATGGCTACACCTTC. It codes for CASSETGDGYTF.